Listed below are T cell receptor beta chains from one sample, sequenced in a study of Graves' ophthalmopathy and Graves' hyperthyroidism. TCRdb ran MiXCR on the multiplex PCR reads and lists one entry per CDR3 protein. The sample contains 620,000 or so distinct CDR3 sequences, approximately 21% of which appear only once. Sequencing was done on a sample of peripheral blood. The receptors were sampled from a woman under 30 with stable Graves' hyperthyroidism. Some clones in this sample may be carry-over from other donors' samples. Both conserved end residues are part of each CDR3. Fields, in order: V gene, D gene, J gene, clone size, CDR3 DNA, CDR3 protein. The D gene is left open where the match is weak. Only some rows state a clone size, as once, few, many or a class for expanded clones.

TRBV27,.,TRBJ2-7,many,TGTGCCAGCAGCCTTATAGTCGGAAGCTACGAGCAGTACTTC,CASSLIVGSYEQYF
TRBV28,.,TRBJ2-7,many,TGTGCCAGCAGTCCACACTACTACGAGCAGTACTTC,CASSPHYYEQYF
TRBV7-2,TRBD1,TRBJ2-7,many,TGTGCCAGCAGCCCCAGGACAGGGGGCTACGAGCAGTACTTC,CASSPRTGGYEQYF
TRBV30,.,TRBJ1-1,few,TGTGCCTGGAGTTTTTCGGTGAACACTGAAGCTTTCTTT,CAWSFSVNTEAFF
TRBV28,.,TRBJ1-5,few,TGTGCCAGCAGTTTGCCGCGGGCGAGCAATCAGCCCCAGCATTTT,CASSLPRASNQPQHF
TRBV27,TRBD1,TRBJ1-5,few,TGTGCCAGCAGTCCCTCCCCCCTCACAGGGGATAGCAATCAGCCCCAGCATTTT,CASSPSPLTGDSNQPQHF
TRBV9,.,TRBJ1-1,.,TGTGCCAGCAGCGTAGTAGGAGGCCCAGGGGCTGAAGCTTTCTTT,CASSVVGGPGAEAFF
TRBV13,.,TRBJ1-3,.,TGTGCCAGCCGGGACGGCGTCGGAAACACCATATATTTT,CASRDGVGNTIYF
TRBV2,TRBD1,TRBJ2-4,.,TGTGCCAGCACTCTACAGGGGATAGCCAAAAACATTAAGTACTTC,CASTLQGIAKNIKYF
TRBV12-3/TRBV12-4,.,TRBJ2-7,many,TGTGCCAGCAGTTTATGGTCGGGCAGCGAGCAGTACTTC,CASSLWSGSEQYF
TRBV7-2,.,TRBJ1-2,many,TGTGCCAGCAGTTCCTCCCCAACGCAGCCGTATGGCTACACCTTC,CASSSSPTQPYGYTF
TRBV11-3,.,TRBJ2-7,few,TGTGCCAGCAGCCTCAGGCCGTATCCAGGGGACGAGCAGTACTTC,CASSLRPYPGDEQYF
TRBV6-1,.,TRBJ2-7,.,TGTGCCAGCAGTGCCGCCCCCCTGGAGCAGTACTTC,CASSAAPLEQYF
TRBV7-3,.,TRBJ1-1,many,TGTGCCAGCAGCTTAAGGCGAGACACTGAAGCTTTCTTT,CASSLRRDTEAFF
TRBV7-2,TRBD1,TRBJ1-1,many,TGTGCCAGCAGCTTTAGACAGGGCACTGAAGCTTTCTTT,CASSFRQGTEAFF
TRBV20-1,TRBD1,TRBJ2-5,few,TGCAGTGCTCTTATACAGGGGTCGGGGGAGACCCAGTACTTC,CSALIQGSGETQYF
TRBV12-3/TRBV12-4,.,TRBJ1-6,.,TGTGCCAGCAGCCTCTTGCCCGTGGGGGATTCACCCCTCCACTTT,CASSLLPVGDSPLHF
TRBV7-2,.,TRBJ1-5,many,TGTGCCAGCAGCTTAAAACGGGGCAATCAGCCCCAGCATTTT,CASSLKRGNQPQHF
TRBV5-1,.,TRBJ1-1,many,TGCGCCAGCAGCTTTGTAGCAGGCGTCGCTGAAGCTTTCTTT,CASSFVAGVAEAFF
TRBV27,TRBD1,TRBJ2-7,many,TGTGCCAGCAGTTCCATTCCCGGGACAGGGGTGTTCGAGCAGTACTTC,CASSSIPGTGVFEQYF
TRBV12-3/TRBV12-4,.,TRBJ1-2,.,TGTGCCAGCAGTCCCAGGGTGGAAGGCTACACCTTC,CASSPRVEGYTF
TRBV6-2/TRBV6-3,.,TRBJ1-1,many,TGTGCCAGCAGTTACGTAGCGGGAGACACTGAAGCTTTCTTT,CASSYVAGDTEAFF
TRBV12-3/TRBV12-4,.,TRBJ2-7,many,TGTGCCAGCAGTCCGACGGGGGACAGTCCCTACGAGCAGTACTTC,CASSPTGDSPYEQYF
TRBV7-2,.,TRBJ1-6,.,TGTGCCAGCAGCTTTCCCAGGGGCGGTTCACCCCTCCACTTT,CASSFPRGGSPLHF
TRBV30,.,TRBJ2-5,many,TGTGCCTTCGGGACTGGAGAGACCCAGTACTTC,CAFGTGETQYF
TRBV4-1,TRBD1,TRBJ1-1,many,TGCGCCAGCAGCCACCGGGACAGGGGAAAGAACACTGAAGCTTTCTTT,CASSHRDRGKNTEAFF
TRBV28,TRBD1,TRBJ1-1,many,TGTGCCAGCAGTATACAGGGGGTGAGCACTGAAGCTTTCTTT,CASSIQGVSTEAFF
TRBV11-1,.,TRBJ1-3,.,TGTGCCAGCAGCCCCCGGCGCACGGGACACATCGGAAACACCATATATTTT,CASSPRRTGHIGNTIYF
TRBV2,.,TRBJ1-1,many,TGTGCCAGCAGTGAGGTAGAGGGCACTGAAGCTTTCTTT,CASSEVEGTEAFF
TRBV12-3/TRBV12-4,TRBD2,TRBJ2-7,.,TGTGCCAGCAGTCGGCGAGTGGGCGGGGGAGTCTACGAGCAGTACTTC,CASSRRVGGGVYEQYF
TRBV6-1,TRBD1,TRBJ1-5,.,TGTGCCAGCATAAGGGACAGGGGTGGCAATCAGCCCCAGCATTTT,CASIRDRGGNQPQHF
TRBV20-1,.,TRBJ1-5,many,TGCAGTGCTAGTGACACTATTTACAATCAGCCCCAGCATTTT,CSASDTIYNQPQHF
TRBV6-1,.,TRBJ1-2,.,TGTGCCAGCACGTGGGGATCTATCTATGGCTACACCTTC,CASTWGSIYGYTF
TRBV6-2/TRBV6-3,TRBD1,TRBJ1-1,many,TGTGCCAGCAGTTCCGCCTTCGAGACAGGGCGAATGAACACTGAAGCTTTCTTT,CASSSAFETGRMNTEAFF
TRBV14,.,TRBJ2-2,many,TGTGCCAGCAGCCAAGACCTAGCGCCCGGGGAGCTGTTTTTT,CASSQDLAPGELFF
TRBV11-2,TRBD1,TRBJ1-2,.,TGTGCCAGCAGCTACCCGGGACAGGGGGACTATGGCTACACCTTC,CASSYPGQGDYGYTF
TRBV7-8,.,TRBJ2-5,.,TGTGCCAGCAGCTTAGGTTTCGCGGGGGCAGGGGAGACCCAGTACTTC,CASSLGFAGAGETQYF
TRBV6-5,.,TRBJ1-1,many,TGTGCCAGCGGTTTCAGGGGCAGGAACACTGAAGCTTTCTTT,CASGFRGRNTEAFF
TRBV5-1,TRBD1,TRBJ1-2,many,TGCGCCAGCGGGACAGACTCCGGACTCTATGGCTACACCTTC,CASGTDSGLYGYTF
TRBV6-2/TRBV6-3,.,TRBJ1-1,many,TGTGCCAGCAGTTACGGATTCACATACGGTAACACTGAAGCTTTCTTT,CASSYGFTYGNTEAFF
TRBV4-1,.,TRBJ2-7,.,TGCGCCAGCAGCCCTACCGGCCGGGTATTGGAGCAGTACTTC,CASSPTGRVLEQYF
TRBV19,.,TRBJ2-2,many,TGTGCCAGTAGAACCGGGACCATGAACACCGGGGAGCTGTTTTTT,CASRTGTMNTGELFF